This T cell receptor beta chain was recovered during a study of cytomegalovirus exposure and HLA in healthy donors. Overall study results and limits: Trimming of TCR beta V- and J-genes showed a link, identified in a later analysis, to a missense DCLRE1C variant.

Details on this clone: Its specificity is not known.

Per the germline V gene, CDR1 is MNHNY and CDR2 is SVGAGI (reference sequence). The junction had 3 bases not matched to a gene; V was cut back by 8 bases and J by 0 bases. There are 13 residues in the CDR3. In the PCR, 60 Vbeta and 13 Jbeta primers were used. The protocol was immunoSEQ multiplex PCR, while the TCRdb copy is restricted to in-frame clones and leaves out a portion. The sample has 150,000 to 200,000 clones, around 80% seen once. The chain couples TRBV6-6 to TRBJ1-1; 7 bases map to TRBD1. Sample: PBMCs. The TCR was taken from a young woman in good health and CMV-seropositive. Here the CDR3 DNA reads TGTGCCAGCCAAGGACAGGTGAACACTGAAGCTTTCTTT. It yields the protein CASQGQVNTEAFF.